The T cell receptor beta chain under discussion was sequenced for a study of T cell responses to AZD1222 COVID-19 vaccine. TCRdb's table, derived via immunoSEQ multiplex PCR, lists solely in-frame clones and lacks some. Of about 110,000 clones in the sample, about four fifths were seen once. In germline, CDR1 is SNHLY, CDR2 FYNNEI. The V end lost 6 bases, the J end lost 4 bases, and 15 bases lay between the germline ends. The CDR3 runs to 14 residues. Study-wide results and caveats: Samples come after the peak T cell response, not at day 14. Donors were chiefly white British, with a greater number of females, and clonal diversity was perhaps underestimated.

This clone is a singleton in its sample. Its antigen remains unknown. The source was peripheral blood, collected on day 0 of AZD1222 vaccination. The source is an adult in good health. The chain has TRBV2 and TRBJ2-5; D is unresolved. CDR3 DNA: TGTGCCAGCAGCCGCACCTTTAGTGGAGAGACCCAGTACTTC. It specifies CASSRTFSGETQYF.